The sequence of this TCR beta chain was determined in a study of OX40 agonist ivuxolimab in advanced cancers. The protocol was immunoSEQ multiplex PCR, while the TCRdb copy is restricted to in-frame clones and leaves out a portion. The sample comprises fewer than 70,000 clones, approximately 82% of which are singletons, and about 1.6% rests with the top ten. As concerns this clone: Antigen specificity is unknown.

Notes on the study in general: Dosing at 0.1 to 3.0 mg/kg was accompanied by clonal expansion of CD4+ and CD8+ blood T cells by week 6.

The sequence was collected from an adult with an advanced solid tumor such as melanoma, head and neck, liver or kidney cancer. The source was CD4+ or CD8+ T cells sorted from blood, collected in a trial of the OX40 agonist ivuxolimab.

CDR3 residues: CASSVVPERTEAFF. For the CDR3, the DNA is TGTGCCAGCAGCGTAGTCCCAGAAAGGACTGAAGCTTTCTTT. V usage is TRBV9 and J usage is TRBJ1-1, with unresolved D. V shed 0 bases and J shed 5 bases, with 11 bases lying between them. The germline V gene encodes CDR1 SGDLS and CDR2 YYNGEE. The CDR3 is made up of 14 amino acids.